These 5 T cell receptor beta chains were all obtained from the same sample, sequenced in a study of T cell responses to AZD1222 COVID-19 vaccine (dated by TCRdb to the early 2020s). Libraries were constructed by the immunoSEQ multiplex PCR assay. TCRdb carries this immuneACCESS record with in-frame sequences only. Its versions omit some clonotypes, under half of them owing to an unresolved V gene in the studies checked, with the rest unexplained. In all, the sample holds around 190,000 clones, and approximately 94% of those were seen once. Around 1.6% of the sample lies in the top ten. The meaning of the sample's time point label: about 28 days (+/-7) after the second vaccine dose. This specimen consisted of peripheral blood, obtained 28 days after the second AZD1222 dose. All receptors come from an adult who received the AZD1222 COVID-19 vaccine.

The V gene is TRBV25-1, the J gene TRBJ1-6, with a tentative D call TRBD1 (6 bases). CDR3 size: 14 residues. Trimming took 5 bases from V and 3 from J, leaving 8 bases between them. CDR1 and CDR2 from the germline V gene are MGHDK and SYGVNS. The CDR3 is CASSMTGYNSPLHF. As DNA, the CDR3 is TGTGCCAGCAGTATGACAGGCTATAATTCACCCCTCCACTTT.

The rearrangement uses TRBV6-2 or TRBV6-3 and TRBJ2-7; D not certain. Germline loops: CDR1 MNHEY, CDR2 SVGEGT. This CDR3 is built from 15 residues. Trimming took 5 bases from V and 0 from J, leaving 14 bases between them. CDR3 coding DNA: TGTGCCAGCAGTCACCCCGCAGACACCTCCTACGAGCAGTACTTC. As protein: CASSHPADTSYEQYF.

CDR3 in amino acids: CASSLSKLAGGPGSYNEQFF. CDR3 DNA: TGTGCCAGCAGTTTATCAAAGCTCGCGGGAGGGCCAGGCTCCTACAATGAGCAGTTCTTC. The gene calls are TRBV28 and TRBJ2-1, with 9 bases matching TRBD2. V gave up 1 base and J gave up 0 bases; unmatched junction bases: 13. Germline V gene sequence: CDR1 MDHEN, CDR2 SYDVKM. The CDR3 runs 20 residues.

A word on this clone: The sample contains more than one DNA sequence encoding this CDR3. The CDR3 DNA is TGTGCCAGCAGCTCGACAGGTACTAACACTGAAGCTTTCTTT. This sequence encodes CASSSTGTNTEAFF. The chain employs TRBV7-9 and TRBJ1-1, with D possibly matching TRBD1 (6 bases). Between the trimmed V and J ends, which lost 4 bases and 2 bases, there was a span of 11 bases. The germline V gene encodes CDR1 SEHNR and CDR2 FQNEAQ (reference sequence). The CDR3 extends over 14 amino acids.

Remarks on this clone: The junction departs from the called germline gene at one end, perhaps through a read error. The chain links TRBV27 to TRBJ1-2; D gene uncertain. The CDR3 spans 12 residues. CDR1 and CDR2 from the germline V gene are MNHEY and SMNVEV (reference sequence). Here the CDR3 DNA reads TGTGCCAGCAGTTTAATAGGCGCCGACTTCACGTTC. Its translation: CASSLIGADFTF.